This T cell receptor (beta chain) was documented in a study of T cell changes during pregnancy in multiple sclerosis. TCRdb's copy holds only in-frame clones and misses some; the assay was immunoSEQ multiplex PCR. Altogether approximately 100,000 clones are present, approximately 94% being singletons, with the ten largest covering around 2.3%. This clone has a single count. J gave up 4 bases and V 3 bases, and 16 bases lay outside the gene matches. Germline CDR1 KGHSH, CDR2 LQKENI. This CDR3 has 18 residues. The specimen comprised peripheral blood, sampled in the third trimester of pregnancy. The V and J genes are TRBV18 and TRBJ1-2, with 8 bases fitting TRBD1. This TCR was sampled from a female donor with multiple sclerosis, enrolled in a pregnancy study. CDR3 region: CASSPLDVGQGGGYGYTF. In DNA form, the CDR3 reads TGTGCCAGCTCACCGCTGGACGTCGGACAGGGAGGAGGCTATGGCTACACCTTC.